This paragraph reports one T cell receptor beta chain. This table comes from immunoSEQ multiplex PCR, and its TCRdb copy is limited to in-frame clones, with some not included. This sample has hundreds of thousands of clones, with roughly nine tenths found just once. Enrollment of patients from Seattle took place during active infection, with longitudinal follow-up. The V gene's germline CDR1 is SGHRS and CDR2 YFSETQ. The CDR3 contains 15 residues. Trimming at V came to 3 bases and at J to 0 bases, leaving 3 bases not matched to a gene. The data originate from a study of blood T cell repertoires in COVID-19. Study details: The United States, Italy and Spain provided the acute and convalescent COVID-19 samples.

The chain is built from TRBV5-1 and TRBJ2-1; 7 nucleotides agree with TRBD1. The sample comprised peripheral blood. The source is a man in his fifties or sixties with COVID-19, enrolled during active disease. The CDR3: CASSWGQSSYNEQFF. The CDR3 nucleotides read TGCGCCAGCAGCTGGGGACAGAGCTCCTACAATGAGCAGTTCTTC. The full variable domain, completed using reference TRBV5-1 and TRBJ2-1, is KAGVTQTPRYLIKTRGQQVTLSCSPISGHRSVSWYQQTPGQGLQFLFEYFSETQRNKGNFPGRFSGRQFSNSRSEMNVSTLELGDSALYLCASSWGQSSYNEQFFGPGTRLTVL.